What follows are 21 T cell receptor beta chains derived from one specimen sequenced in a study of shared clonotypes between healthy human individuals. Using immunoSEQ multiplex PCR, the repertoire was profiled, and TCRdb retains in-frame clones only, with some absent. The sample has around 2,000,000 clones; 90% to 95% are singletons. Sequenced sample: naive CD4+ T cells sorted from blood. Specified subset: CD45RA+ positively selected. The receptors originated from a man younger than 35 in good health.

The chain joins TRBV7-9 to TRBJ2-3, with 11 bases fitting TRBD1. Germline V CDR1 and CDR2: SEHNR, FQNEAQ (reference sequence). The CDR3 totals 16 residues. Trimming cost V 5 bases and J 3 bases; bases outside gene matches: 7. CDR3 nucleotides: TGTGCCAGCAGCCTTGGACAGGGGGCAGGGACAGATACGCAGTATTTT. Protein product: CASSLGQGAGTDTQYF.

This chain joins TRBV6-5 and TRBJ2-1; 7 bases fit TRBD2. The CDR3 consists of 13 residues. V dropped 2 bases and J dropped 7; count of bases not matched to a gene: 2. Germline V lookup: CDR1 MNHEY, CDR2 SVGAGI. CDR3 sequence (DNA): TGTGCCAGCAGTTACGGGAGGGTGAATGAGCAGTTCTTC. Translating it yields CASSYGRVNEQFF.

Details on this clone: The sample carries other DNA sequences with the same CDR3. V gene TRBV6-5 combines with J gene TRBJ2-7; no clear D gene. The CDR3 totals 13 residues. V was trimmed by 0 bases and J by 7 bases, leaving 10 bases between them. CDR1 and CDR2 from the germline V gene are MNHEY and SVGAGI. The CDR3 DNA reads TGTGCCAGCAGTTACTCGGGTTCGGGTGAGCAGTACTTC. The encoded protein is CASSYSGSGEQYF.

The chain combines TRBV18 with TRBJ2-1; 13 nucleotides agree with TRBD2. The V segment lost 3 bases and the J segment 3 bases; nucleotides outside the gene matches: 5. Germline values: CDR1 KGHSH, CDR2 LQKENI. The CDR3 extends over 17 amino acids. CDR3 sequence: CASSPPGLAGVYNEQFF. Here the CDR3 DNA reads TGTGCCAGCTCACCGCCAGGACTAGCGGGAGTCTACAATGAGCAGTTCTTC.

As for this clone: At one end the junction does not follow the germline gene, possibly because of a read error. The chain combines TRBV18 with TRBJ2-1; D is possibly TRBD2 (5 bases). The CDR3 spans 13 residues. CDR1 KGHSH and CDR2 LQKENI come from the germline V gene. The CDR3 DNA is TGCGCCAGCTCACGGTCTAGCAGCAATGAGCAGTTCTTC. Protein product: CASSRSSSNEQFF.

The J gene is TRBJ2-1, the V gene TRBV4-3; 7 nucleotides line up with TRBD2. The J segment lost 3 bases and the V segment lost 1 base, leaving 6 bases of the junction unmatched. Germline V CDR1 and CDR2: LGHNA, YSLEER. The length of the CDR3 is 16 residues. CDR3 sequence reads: CASSQAWGLNYNEQFF. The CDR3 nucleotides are TGCGCCAGCAGCCAAGCCTGGGGACTAAACTACAATGAGCAGTTCTTC.

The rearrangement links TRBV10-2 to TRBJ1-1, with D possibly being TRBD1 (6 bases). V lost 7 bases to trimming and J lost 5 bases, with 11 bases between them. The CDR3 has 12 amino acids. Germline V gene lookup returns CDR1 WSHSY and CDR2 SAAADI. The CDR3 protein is CASTPQGTEAFF. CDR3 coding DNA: TGCGCCAGCACCCCCCAGGGGACTGAAGCTTTCTTT.

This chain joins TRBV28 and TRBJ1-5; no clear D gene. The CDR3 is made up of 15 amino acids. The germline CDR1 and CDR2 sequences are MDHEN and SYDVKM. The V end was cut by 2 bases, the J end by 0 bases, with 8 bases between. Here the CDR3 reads CASSLAGVSNQPQHF. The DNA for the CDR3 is TGTGCCAGCAGTTTAGCTGGTGTTAGCAATCAGCCCCAGCATTTT.

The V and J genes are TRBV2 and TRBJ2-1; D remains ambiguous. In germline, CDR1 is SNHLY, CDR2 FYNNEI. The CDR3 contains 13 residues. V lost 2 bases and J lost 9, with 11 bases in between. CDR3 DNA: TGTGCCAGCAGTGAATTATCGACGAGTGAGCAGTTCTTC. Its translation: CASSELSTSEQFF.

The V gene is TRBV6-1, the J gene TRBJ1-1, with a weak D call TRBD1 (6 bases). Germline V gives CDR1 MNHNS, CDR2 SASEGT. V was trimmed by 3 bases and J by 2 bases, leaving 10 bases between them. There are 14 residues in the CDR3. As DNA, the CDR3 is TGTGCCAGCAGTGAGTTACAGGGTAACACTGAAGCTTTCTTT. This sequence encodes CASSELQGNTEAFF.

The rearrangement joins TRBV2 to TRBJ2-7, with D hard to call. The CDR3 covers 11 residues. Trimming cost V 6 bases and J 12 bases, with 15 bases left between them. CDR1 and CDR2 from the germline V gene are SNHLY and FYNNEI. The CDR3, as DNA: TGTGCCAGCAGAGTAGGAGACTTGTCGTACTTC. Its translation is CASRVGDLSYF.

The CDR3 reads CAWTPGNTGELFF. CDR3 in DNA: TGTGCCTGGACCCCAGGAAACACCGGGGAGCTGTTTTTT. This chain uses TRBV30 with TRBJ2-2, with D unresolved. Deletions cut 4 bases from V and 2 bases from J, with 8 bases between. CDR1 and CDR2 (germline): GTSNPN, SVGIG (reference sequence). CDR3 length: 13 residues.

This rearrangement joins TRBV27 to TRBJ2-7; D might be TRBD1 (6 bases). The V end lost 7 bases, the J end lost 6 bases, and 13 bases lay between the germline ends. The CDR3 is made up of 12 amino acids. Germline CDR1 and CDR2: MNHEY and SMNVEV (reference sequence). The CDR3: CASTHRDGEQYF. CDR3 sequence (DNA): TGTGCCAGCACCCACAGGGACGGCGAGCAGTACTTC.

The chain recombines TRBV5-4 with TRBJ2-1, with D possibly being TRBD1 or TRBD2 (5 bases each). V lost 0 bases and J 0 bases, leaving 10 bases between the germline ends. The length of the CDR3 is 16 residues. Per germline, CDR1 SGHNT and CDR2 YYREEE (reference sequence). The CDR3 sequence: CASSLGGSYSYNEQFF. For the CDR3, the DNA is TGTGCCAGCAGCTTGGGGGGGTCCTACTCCTACAATGAGCAGTTCTTC.

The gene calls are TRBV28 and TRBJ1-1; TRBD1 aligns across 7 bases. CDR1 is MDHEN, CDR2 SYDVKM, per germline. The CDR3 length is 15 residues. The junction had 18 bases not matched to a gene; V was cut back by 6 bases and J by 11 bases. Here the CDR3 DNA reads TGTGCCAGCAGCCACGGGACAGCAGTAACCCTCCGTGCTTTCTTT. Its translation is CASSHGTAVTLRAFF.

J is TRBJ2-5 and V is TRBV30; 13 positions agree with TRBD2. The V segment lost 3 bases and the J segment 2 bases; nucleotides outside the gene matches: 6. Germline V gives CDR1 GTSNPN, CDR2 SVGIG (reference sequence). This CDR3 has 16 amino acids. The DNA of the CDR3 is TGTGCCTGGAGCCGCGGGACTAGCGGGACGCAAGAGACCCAGTACTTC. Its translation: CAWSRGTSGTQETQYF.

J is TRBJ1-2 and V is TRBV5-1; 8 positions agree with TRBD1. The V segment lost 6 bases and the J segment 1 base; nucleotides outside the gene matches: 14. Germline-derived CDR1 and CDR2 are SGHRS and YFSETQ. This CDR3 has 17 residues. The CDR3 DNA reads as TGCGCCAGCACCTTCGGGACAGGCGTACCTATTAACTATGGCTACACCTTC. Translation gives CASTFGTGVPINYGYTF.

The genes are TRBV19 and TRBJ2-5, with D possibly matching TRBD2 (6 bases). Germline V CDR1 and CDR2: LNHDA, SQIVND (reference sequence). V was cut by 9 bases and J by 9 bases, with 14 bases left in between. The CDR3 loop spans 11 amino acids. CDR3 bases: TGTGCCAGCTCCCTAGGGAGGTCCCAGTACTTC. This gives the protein CASSLGRSQYF.

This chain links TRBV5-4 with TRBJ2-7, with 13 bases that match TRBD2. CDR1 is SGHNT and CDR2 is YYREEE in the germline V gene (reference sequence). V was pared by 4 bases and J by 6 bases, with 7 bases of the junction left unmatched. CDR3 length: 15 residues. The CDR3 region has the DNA TGTGCCAGCAGCGCAAGACTAGCGGGGGGTTTCGAGCAGTACTTC. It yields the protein CASSARLAGGFEQYF.

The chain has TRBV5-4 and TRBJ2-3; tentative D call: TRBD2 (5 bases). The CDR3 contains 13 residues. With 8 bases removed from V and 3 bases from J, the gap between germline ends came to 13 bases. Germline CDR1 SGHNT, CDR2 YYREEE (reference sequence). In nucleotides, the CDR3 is TGTGCCAGTCGGGAAGTAGGGACAGATACGCAGTATTTT. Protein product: CASREVGTDTQYF.

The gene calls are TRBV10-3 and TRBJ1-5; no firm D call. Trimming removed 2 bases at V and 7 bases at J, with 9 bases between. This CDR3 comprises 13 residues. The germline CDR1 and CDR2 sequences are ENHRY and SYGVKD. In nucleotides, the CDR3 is TGTGCCATCAGTGAGGAGGTGGGCCAGCCCCAGCATTTT. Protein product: CAISEEVGQPQHF.